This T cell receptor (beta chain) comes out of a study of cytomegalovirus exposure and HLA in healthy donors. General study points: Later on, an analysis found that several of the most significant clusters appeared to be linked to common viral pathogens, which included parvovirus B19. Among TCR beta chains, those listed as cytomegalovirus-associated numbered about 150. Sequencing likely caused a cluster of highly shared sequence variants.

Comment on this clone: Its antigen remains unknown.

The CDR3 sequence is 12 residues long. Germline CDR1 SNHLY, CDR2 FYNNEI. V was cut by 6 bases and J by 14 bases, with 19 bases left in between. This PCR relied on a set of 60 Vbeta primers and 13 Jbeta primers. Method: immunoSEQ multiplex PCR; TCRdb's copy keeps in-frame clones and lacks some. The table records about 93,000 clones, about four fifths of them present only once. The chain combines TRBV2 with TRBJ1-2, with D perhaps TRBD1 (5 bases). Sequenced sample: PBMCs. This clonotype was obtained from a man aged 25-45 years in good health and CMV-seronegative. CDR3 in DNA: TGTGCCAGCAGGAAACACTCAGACGGGGGAACCTTC. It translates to CASRKHSDGGTF.